The 10 T cell receptor beta chains in this list originate from one sample, sequenced in a study of beta chain features in type 1 diabetes. TCRB transcripts that were expressed got sequenced, as all of the isolated RNA had been reverse transcribed. The method was immunoSEQ multiplex PCR; TCRdb's version includes in-frame clones alone and lacks a portion of them. The repertoire includes 500,000 to 700,000 clones, about 16% of them detected once, and about 0.086% sits in the top ten. The sample taken for sequencing was naive CD4+ T cells from blood. All receptors derive from a man aged 18-30 years in good health.

This clone has more than one count but fewer than ten. The chain combines TRBV15 with TRBJ1-5, with 7 bases identical to TRBD1. The germline gives CDR1 LNHNV, CDR2 YYDKDF (reference sequence). Trimming cost V 3 bases and J 0 bases; bases outside gene matches: 2. The CDR3 consists of 15 residues. The DNA of the CDR3 is TGTGCCACCAGCAGGGGGGACAGTAGCAATCAGCCCCAGCATTTT. This sequence encodes CATSRGDSSNQPQHF.

The table lists this clone with a few counts. The CDR3 nucleotides are TGTGCTAGTGGTTTGGTACTCCAGGCGAACACCGGGGAGCTGTTTTTT. Amino acid sequence: CASGLVLQANTGELFF. J is TRBJ2-2 and V is TRBV12-5; D call uncertain. The CDR3 consists of 16 residues. The germline gives CDR1 LGHNT, CDR2 FRNRAP. V lost 0 bases to trimming and J lost 0 bases, with 8 bases between them. The complete variable domain, with remaining parts taken from reference TRBV12-5 and TRBJ2-2, reads DARVTQTPRHKVTEMGQEVTMRCQPILGHNTVFWYRQTMMQGLELLAYFRNRAPLDDSGMPKDRFSAEMPDATLATLKIQPSEPRDSAVYFCASGLVLQANTGELFFGEGSRLTVL.

The chain carries TRBV27 and TRBJ1-1; no clear D. The V end lost 8 bases, the J end lost 3 bases, and 13 bases lay between the germline ends. Germline CDR1 and CDR2: MNHEY and SMNVEV (reference sequence). The CDR3 runs 13 residues. The DNA of the CDR3 is TGTGCCAGCTTGAACAACTTCTACACTGAAGCTTTCTTT. It encodes CASLNNFYTEAFF.

V and J are TRBV28 and TRBJ2-2; 7 bases map to TRBD2. CDR1 and CDR2 (germline): MDHEN, SYDVKM. This CDR3 contains 15 residues. After removal of 4 bases from V and 4 bases from J, the junction contained 6 bases not matched to a gene. CDR3 sequence reads: CASSSPGLITGELFF. The CDR3 nucleotides are TGTGCCAGCAGTTCACCGGGACTAATCACCGGGGAGCTGTTTTTT.

The J gene is TRBJ1-1, the V gene TRBV7-8; D call uncertain. Looked up from germline, CDR1 is SGHVS and CDR2 is FQNEAQ. This CDR3 contains 15 residues. V lost 0 bases and J 4 bases, leaving 12 bases between the germline ends. Here the CDR3 reads CASSLAAGVSTEAFF. Here the CDR3 DNA reads TGTGCCAGCAGCTTAGCGGCCGGTGTTAGCACTGAAGCTTTCTTT.

The sample holds a few counts of this clone. This chain uses TRBV7-2 with TRBJ2-3; unclear D gene. The CDR3 is 15 residues long. Germline lookup yields CDR1 SGHTA and CDR2 FQGNSA. Deletions cut 0 bases from V and 0 bases from J, with 7 bases between. The CDR3 loop reads CASSLATFSTDTQYF. The CDR3 DNA reads as TGTGCCAGCAGCTTAGCTACCTTTAGCACAGATACGCAGTATTTT.

This clone is a singleton in its sample. The chain couples TRBV7-2 to TRBJ1-1, with D hard to call. With 2 bases removed from V and 0 bases from J, the gap between germline ends came to 10 bases. Germline V gene sequence: CDR1 SGHTA, CDR2 FQGNSA. The CDR3 loop spans 15 amino acids. The CDR3 here is CASSLRRNMNTEAFF. CDR3 nucleotide sequence: TGTGCCAGCAGCTTACGACGTAACATGAACACTGAAGCTTTCTTT.

The table lists this clone with a few counts. The V and J genes are TRBV5-4 and TRBJ1-2; TRBD1 is a possible D gene (6 bases). The CDR3 loop spans 17 amino acids. V was cut by 0 bases and J by 7 bases, with 22 bases left in between. Germline V gives CDR1 SGHNT, CDR2 YYREEE (reference sequence). CDR3 sequence reads: CASSLVVRKLEQGGYTF. The DNA for the CDR3 is TGTGCCAGCAGCTTGGTCGTCAGGAAGCTGGAACAGGGTGGCTACACCTTC.

J is TRBJ2-4 and V is TRBV29-1; TRBD1 aligns across 7 bases. J gave up 5 bases and V 7 bases, and 8 bases lay outside the gene matches. Germline loops: CDR1 SQVTM, CDR2 ANQGSEA. The CDR3 is 13 amino acids. The CDR3 loop is CSARQGNQNIQYF. CDR3 bases: TGCAGCGCCCGACAGGGTAACCAAAACATTCAGTACTTC. Full variable domain (rest looked up from reference TRBV29-1 and TRBJ2-4): SAVISQKPSRDICQRGTSLTIQCQVDSQVTMMFWYRQQPGQSLTLIATANQGSEATYESGFVIDKFPISRPNLTFSTLTVSNMSPEDSSIYLCSARQGNQNIQYFGAGTRLSVL.

Points on this clone: One junction end does not reproduce the germline sequence, and a read error may be involved. The chain uses TRBV7-7 and TRBJ2-7; 10 positions match TRBD1. The CDR3 contains 15 residues. Per the germline V gene, CDR1 is SSHAT and CDR2 is FNYEAQ (reference sequence). The CDR3: CASSFRDRGPYEQYF. In DNA form, the CDR3 reads TGTGCTAGCAGCTTCCGGGACAGGGGCCCCTACGAGCAGTACTTC.